This T cell receptor beta chain was retrieved from a study of cytomegalovirus exposure and HLA in healthy donors. CDR3 length: 15 amino acids. Germline values: CDR1 SGHTA, CDR2 FQGNSA. After removal of 2 bases from V and 7 bases from J, the junction contained 11 bases not matched to a gene. A multiplex PCR was run with 60 Vbeta primers and 13 Jbeta primers. This table comes from immunoSEQ multiplex PCR, and its TCRdb copy is limited to in-frame clones, with some not included. The sample holds about 57,000 clones, roughly 84% seen once. This sequence originates from a woman aged 25-40 years in good health and CMV-seronegative. Sample: PBMCs. The J gene is TRBJ2-7, the V gene TRBV7-2, with 7 bases lining up with TRBD2. CDR3 amino acids: CASSLSVGGAGEQYF. The CDR3 DNA sequence: TGTGCCAGCAGCTTATCAGTGGGAGGGGCCGGGGAGCAGTACTTC.